The clone carrying this T cell receptor (beta chain) turned up a few times. One junction end does not reproduce the germline sequence, and a read error may be involved. This record belongs to a study of T cells in Graves' hyperthyroidism and ophthalmopathy. The germline V gene has CDR1 MNHEY and CDR2 SVGAGI. The CDR3 spans 13 residues. Amplification of TCR beta CDR3 regions was performed using RNA transcripts as template. A set of HTBI primers served as the primers for a first-round RT-PCR of the TCR CDR3. A single record per CDR3 protein comes from TCRdb applying MiXCR to the multiplex PCR reads. This table holds under 400,000 distinct CDR3 sequences, roughly 14% found once.

This chain joins TRBV6-5 and TRBJ2-3; tentatively, D is TRBD1 (5 bases). The receptor comes from a woman aged 55-75 years with Graves' hyperthyroidism. Material for sequencing was blood. The CDR3 is CASSYARTGTQYF. Written as DNA, the CDR3 is TGTGCCAGCAGTTACGCCAGAACAGGTACGCAGTATTTT.